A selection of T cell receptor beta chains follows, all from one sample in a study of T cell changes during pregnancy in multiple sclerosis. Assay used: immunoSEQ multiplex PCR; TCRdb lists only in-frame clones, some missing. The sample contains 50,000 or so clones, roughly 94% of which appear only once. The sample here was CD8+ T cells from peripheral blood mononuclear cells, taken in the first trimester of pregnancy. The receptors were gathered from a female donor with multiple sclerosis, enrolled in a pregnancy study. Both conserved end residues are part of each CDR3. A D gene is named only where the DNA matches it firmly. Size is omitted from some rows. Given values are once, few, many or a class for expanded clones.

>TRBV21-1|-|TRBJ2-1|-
CASSKLGRRNEQFF
TGTGCCAGCAGCAAACTAGGGAGGAGGAATGAGCAGTTCTTC
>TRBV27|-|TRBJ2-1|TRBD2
CASSFKWTSDEQFF
TGTGCCAGCAGTTTCAAATGGACTAGCGATGAGCAGTTCTTC
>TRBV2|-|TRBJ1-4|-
CASVAGPTTNEKLFF
TGTGCCAGCGTCGCGGGGCCCACAACTAATGAAAAACTGTTTTTT
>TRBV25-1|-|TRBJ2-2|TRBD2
CASSRIAGGRNTGELFF
TGTGCCAGCAGTAGAATAGCGGGAGGGAGGAACACCGGGGAGCTGTTTTTT
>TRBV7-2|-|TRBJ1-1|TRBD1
CASSLWPGGMNTEAFF
TGTGCCAGCAGCCTTTGGCCAGGGGGGATGAACACTGAAGCTTTCTTT
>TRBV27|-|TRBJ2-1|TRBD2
CASSSLLAGGPKNEQFF
TGTGCCAGCAGTTCCCTACTAGCGGGAGGGCCAAAGAATGAGCAGTTCTTC
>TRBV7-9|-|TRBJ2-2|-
CASSSGQAPGELFF
TGTGCCAGCAGCTCCGGACAAGCCCCCGGGGAGCTGTTTTTT
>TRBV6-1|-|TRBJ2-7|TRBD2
CATRAGTYEQYF
TGTGCCACCAGAGCGGGAACCTACGAGCAGTACTTC
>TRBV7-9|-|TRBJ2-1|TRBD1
CASSQIPGQGYNEQFF
TGTGCCAGCAGCCAAATCCCGGGACAGGGCTACAATGAGCAGTTCTTC
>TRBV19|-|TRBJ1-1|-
CASSEGTVNLNTEAFF
TGTGCCAGTAGTGAGGGAACGGTGAATCTGAACACTGAAGCTTTCTTT
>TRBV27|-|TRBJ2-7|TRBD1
CASGQGSSYEQYF
TGTGCCAGCGGACAGGGAAGCTCCTACGAGCAGTACTTC
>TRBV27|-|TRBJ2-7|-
CASSLRGLYEQYF
TGTGCCAGCAGTTTAAGGGGCCTCTACGAGCAGTACTTC
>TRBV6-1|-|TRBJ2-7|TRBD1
CASSGRQGGPNEQYF
TGTGCCAGCAGTGGACGACAGGGGGGTCCCAACGAGCAGTACTTC
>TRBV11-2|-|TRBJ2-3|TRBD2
CASTQGGSGRKDTQYF
TGTGCCAGCACCCAAGGGGGTAGCGGGAGGAAAGATACGCAGTATTTT
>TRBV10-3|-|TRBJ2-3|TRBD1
CAISYSGQVTDTQYF
TGTGCCATCAGTTATTCGGGACAGGTCACAGATACGCAGTATTTT
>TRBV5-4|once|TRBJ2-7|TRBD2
CASSLSQRGSYEQYF
TGTGCCAGCAGCTTGTCTCAGCGGGGATCCTACGAGCAGTACTTC
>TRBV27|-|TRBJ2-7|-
CASSPRAYMGEQYF
TGTGCCAGCAGCCCCAGGGCGTATATGGGCGAGCAGTACTTC
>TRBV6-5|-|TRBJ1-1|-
CASSSMNTEAFF
TGTGCCAGCTCGAGTATGAACACTGAAGCTTTCTTT
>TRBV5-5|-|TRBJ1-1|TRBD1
CASSLNRGNTEAFF
TGTGCCAGCAGCTTGAACAGGGGGAACACTGAAGCTTTCTTT
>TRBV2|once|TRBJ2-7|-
CASRPGSSYEQYF
TGTGCCAGCAGACCCGGGTCCAGCTACGAGCAGTACTTC
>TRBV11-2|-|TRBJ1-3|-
CASSPTIGNTIYF
TGTGCCAGCAGCCCAACTATCGGAAACACCATATATTTT
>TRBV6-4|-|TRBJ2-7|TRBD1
CASRAGQVYEQYF
TGTGCCAGCAGGGCCGGACAGGTTTACGAGCAGTACTTC
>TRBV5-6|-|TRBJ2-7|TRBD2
CASSSLGTSGSSSYEQYF
TGTGCCAGCAGCTCCTTGGGGACTAGCGGGAGTAGTTCCTACGAGCAGTACTTC
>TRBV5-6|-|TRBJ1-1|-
CASSHPGDSPMNTEAFF
TGTGCCAGCAGCCATCCCGGAGACAGCCCCATGAACACTGAAGCTTTCTTT
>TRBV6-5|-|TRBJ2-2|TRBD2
CASSYSIAGNTGELFF
TGTGCCAGCAGTTACTCGATAGCGGGGAACACCGGGGAGCTGTTTTTT
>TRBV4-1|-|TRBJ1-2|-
CASSQGGPSYGYTF
TGCGCCAGCAGCCAAGGAGGGCCTAGCTATGGCTACACCTTC
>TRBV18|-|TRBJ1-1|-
CASSPQGSSTEAFF
TGTGCCAGCTCACCACAGGGGTCGAGCACTGAAGCTTTCTTT
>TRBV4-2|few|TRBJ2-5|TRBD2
CASSQDASGFLEETQYF
TGTGCCAGCAGCCAAGACGCTAGCGGATTCCTGGAAGAGACCCAGTACTTC
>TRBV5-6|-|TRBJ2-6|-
CASSLNREPLSGANVLTF
TGTGCCAGCAGCCTTAACAGGGAACCCCTCTCTGGGGCCAACGTCCTGACTTTC
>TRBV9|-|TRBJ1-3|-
CASSPGGAAGNTIYF
TGTGCCAGCAGCCCCGGCGGAGCCGCTGGAAACACCATATATTTT
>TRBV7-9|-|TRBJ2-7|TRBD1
CASSPGTGSYEQYF
TGTGCCAGCAGCCCGGGGACAGGCTCCTACGAGCAGTACTTC
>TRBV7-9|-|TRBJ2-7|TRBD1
CASSSRQGIDDYDEQYF
TGTGCCAGCAGTTCTCGACAGGGGATCGATGACTACGACGAGCAGTACTTC
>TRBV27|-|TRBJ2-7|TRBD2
CASSLTIRAALGLAESYEQYF
TGTGCCAGCAGTTTAACTATTAGGGCGGCTTTAGGACTAGCGGAATCCTACGAGCAGTACTTC
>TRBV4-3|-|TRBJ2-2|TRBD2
CASSQDPGTSLETGELFF
TGCGCCAGCAGCCAAGATCCGGGGACTAGTTTAGAAACCGGGGAGCTGTTTTTT
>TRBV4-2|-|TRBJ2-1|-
CASSQDRLDLGFF
TGTGCCAGCAGCCAAGACCGACTAGATTTGGGGTTCTTC
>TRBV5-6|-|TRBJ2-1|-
CASSAGTPDDDKFF
TGTGCCAGCAGCGCCGGGACTCCCGACGATGACAAGTTCTTC
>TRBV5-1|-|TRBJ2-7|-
CASSLKAGAYEQYF
TGCGCCAGCAGCTTGAAGGCAGGGGCCTACGAGCAGTACTTC
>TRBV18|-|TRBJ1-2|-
CASSPSGVGYTF
TGTGCCAGCTCACCCTCGGGGGTCGGCTACACCTTC
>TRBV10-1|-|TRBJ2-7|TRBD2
CASSPSGRADEQYF
TGCGCCAGCAGTCCTAGCGGGAGAGCAGACGAGCAGTACTTC
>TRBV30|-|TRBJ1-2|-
CAWSVGRVYGYTF
TGTGCCTGGAGTGTGGGGAGGGTATATGGCTACACCTTC
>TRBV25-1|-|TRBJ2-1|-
CASSTQGSYNEQFF
TGTGCCAGCTCAACCCAGGGGTCCTACAATGAGCAGTTCTTC
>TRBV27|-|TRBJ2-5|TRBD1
CASSLGPWDRVQETQYF
TGTGCCAGCAGCCTAGGGCCCTGGGACAGAGTCCAAGAGACCCAGTACTTC
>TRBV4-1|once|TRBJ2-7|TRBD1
CASSQDPTGAYEQYF
TGCGCCAGCAGCCAAGATCCGACAGGGGCTTACGAGCAGTACTTC